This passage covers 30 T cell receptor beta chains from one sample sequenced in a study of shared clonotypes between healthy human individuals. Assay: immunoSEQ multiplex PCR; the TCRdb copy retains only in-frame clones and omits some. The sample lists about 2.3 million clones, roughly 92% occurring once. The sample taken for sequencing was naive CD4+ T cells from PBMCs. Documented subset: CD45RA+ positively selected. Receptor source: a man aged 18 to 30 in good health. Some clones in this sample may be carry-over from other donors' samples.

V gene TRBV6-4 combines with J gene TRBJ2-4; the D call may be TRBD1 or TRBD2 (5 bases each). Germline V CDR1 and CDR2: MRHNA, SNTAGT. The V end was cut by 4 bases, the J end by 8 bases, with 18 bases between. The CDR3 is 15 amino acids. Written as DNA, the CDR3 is TGTGCCAGCAGTGTCGCCGGGGCTGGTGGGTACATTCAGTACTTC. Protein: CASSVAGAGGYIQYF.

CDR3 residues: CASSVVSGGLTEAFF. For the CDR3, the DNA is TGTGCCAGCAGCGTAGTATCCGGGGGACTTACTGAAGCTTTCTTT. The chain links TRBV9 to TRBJ1-1; D possibly corresponds to TRBD1 (5 bases). Trimming stripped 0 bases from V and 5 bases from J, with 14 bases between. The CDR3 extends over 15 amino acids. CDR1 and CDR2 from the germline V gene are SGDLS and YYNGEE.

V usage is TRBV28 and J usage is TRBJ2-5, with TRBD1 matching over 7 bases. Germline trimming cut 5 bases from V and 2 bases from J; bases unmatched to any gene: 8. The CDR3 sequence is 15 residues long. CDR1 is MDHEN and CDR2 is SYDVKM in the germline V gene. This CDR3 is CASSNLGTAQETQYF. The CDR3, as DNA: TGTGCCAGCAGTAATCTCGGGACAGCTCAAGAGACCCAGTACTTC.

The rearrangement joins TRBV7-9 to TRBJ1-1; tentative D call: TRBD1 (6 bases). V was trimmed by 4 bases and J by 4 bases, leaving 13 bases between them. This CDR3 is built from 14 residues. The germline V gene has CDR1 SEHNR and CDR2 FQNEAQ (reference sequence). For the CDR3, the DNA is TGTGCCAGCAGCTCGAGGGGGGCGAGCACTGAAGCTTTCTTT. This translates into CASSSRGASTEAFF.

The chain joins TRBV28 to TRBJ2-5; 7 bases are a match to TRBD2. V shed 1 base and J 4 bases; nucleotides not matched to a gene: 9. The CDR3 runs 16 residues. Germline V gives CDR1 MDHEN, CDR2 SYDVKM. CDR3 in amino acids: CASSLSFLAVGETQYF. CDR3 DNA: TGTGCCAGCAGTTTATCCTTCCTAGCGGTAGGAGAGACCCAGTACTTC.

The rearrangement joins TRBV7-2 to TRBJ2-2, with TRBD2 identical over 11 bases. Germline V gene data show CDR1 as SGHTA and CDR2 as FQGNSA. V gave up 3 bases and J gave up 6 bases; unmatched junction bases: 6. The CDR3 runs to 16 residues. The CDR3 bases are TGTGCCAGCAGCTTGACACTAGCGGGAGTCGCCGGGGAGCTGTTTTTT. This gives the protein CASSLTLAGVAGELFF.

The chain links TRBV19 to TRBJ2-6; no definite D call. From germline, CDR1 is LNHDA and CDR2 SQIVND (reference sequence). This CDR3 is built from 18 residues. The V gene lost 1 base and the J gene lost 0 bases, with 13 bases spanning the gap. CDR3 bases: TGTGCCAGTAGTATAGGCCCAAGGGAACCCTCTGGGGCCAACGTCCTGACTTTC. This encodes CASSIGPREPSGANVLTF.

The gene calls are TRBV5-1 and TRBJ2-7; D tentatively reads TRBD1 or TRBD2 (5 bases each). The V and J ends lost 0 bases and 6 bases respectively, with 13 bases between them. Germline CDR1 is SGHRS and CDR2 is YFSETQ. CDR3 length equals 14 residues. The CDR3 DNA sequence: TGCGCCAGCAGCTTGGGTAGGGACGAGGCCGAGCAGTACTTC. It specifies CASSLGRDEAEQYF.

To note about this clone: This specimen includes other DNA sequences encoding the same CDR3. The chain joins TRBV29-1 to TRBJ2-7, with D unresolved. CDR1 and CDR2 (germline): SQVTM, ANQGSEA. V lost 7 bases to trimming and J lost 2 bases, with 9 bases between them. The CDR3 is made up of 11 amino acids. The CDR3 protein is CSATSTYEQYF. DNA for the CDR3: TGCAGCGCTACAAGTACCTACGAGCAGTACTTC.

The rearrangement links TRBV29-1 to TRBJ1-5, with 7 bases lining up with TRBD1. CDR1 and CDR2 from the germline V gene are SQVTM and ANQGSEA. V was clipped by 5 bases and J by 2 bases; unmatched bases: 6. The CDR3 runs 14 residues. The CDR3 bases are TGCAGCGTTTCCCAGGGGGGGGGCAATCAGCCCCAGCATTTT. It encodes CSVSQGGGNQPQHF.

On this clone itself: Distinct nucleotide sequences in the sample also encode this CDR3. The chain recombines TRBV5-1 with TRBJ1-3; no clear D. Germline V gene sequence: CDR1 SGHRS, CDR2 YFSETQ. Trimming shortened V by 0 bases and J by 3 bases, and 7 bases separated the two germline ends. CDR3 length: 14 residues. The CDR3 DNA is TGCGCCAGCAGCTTGGGGGTAGATGGAAACACCATATATTTT. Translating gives CASSLGVDGNTIYF.

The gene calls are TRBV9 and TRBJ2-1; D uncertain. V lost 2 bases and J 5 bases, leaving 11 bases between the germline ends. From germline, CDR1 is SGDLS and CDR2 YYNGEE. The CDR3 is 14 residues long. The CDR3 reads CASSVTSENNEQFF. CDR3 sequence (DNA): TGTGCCAGCAGCGTTACTTCCGAAAACAATGAGCAGTTCTTC.

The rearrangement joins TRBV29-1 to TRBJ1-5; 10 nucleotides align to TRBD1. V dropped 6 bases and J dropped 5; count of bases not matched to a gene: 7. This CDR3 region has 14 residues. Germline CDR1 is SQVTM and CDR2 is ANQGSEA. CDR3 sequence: CSVGGTGVDQPQHF. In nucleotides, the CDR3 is TGCAGCGTCGGCGGGACAGGGGTCGATCAGCCCCAGCATTTT.

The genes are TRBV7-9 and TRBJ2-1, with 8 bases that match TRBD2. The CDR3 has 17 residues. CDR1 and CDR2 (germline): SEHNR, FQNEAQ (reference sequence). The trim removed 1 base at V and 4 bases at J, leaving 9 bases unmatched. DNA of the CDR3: TGTGCCAGCAGCTTAGTAGGCTCTAGCGGGTATTACAATGAGCAGTTCTTC. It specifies CASSLVGSSGYYNEQFF.

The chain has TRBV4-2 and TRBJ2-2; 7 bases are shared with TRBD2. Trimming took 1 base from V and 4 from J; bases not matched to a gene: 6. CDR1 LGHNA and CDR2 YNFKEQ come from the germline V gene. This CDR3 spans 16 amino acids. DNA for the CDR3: TGTGCCAGCAGCCAAGCGGCGGGAGCGAGCACCGGGGAGCTGTTTTTT. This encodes CASSQAAGASTGELFF.

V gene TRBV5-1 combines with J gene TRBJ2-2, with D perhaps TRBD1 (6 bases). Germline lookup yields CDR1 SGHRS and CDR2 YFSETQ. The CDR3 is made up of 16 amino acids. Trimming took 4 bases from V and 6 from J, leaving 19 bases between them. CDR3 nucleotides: TGCGCCAGCAGCACTAGGGGGTCACTAACCCCCGGGGAGCTGTTTTTT. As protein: CASSTRGSLTPGELFF.

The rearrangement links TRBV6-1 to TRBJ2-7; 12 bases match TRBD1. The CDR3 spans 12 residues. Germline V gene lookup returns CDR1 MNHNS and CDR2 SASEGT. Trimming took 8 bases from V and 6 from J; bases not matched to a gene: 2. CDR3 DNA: TGTGCCAGCCGGGACAGGGGGCTCGAGCAGTACTTC. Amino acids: CASRDRGLEQYF.

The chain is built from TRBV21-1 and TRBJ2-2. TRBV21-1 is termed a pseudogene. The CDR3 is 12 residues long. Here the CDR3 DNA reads TGTGCCAGCAAAGGCAACACCGGGGAGCTGTTTTTT. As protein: CASKGNTGELFF.

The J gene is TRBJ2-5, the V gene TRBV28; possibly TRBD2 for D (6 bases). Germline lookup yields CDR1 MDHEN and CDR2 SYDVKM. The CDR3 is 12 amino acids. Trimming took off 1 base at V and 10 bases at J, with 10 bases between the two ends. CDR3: CASSLSGRDQYF. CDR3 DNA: TGTGCCAGCAGTTTATCCGGGAGAGACCAGTACTTC.

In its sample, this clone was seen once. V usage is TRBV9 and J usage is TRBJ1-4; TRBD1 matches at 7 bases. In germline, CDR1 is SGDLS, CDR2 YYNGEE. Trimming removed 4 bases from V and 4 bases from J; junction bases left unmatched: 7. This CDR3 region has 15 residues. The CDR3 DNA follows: TGTGCCAGCAGCTTCCGGGACAGCGTTAATGAAAAACTGTTTTTT. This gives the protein CASSFRDSVNEKLFF.

The CDR3 sequence: CASSQIRDSKEAFF. CDR3 nucleotides: TGTGCCAGCAGCCAAATAAGGGACAGCAAAGAAGCTTTCTTT. The chain uses TRBV7-9 and TRBJ1-1, with 7 bases fitting TRBD1. J gave up 8 bases and V 5 bases, and 11 bases lay outside the gene matches. Germline values: CDR1 SEHNR, CDR2 FQNEAQ (reference sequence). The CDR3 is 14 residues long.

The CDR3 here is CASSNREARRYTF. The CDR3 DNA sequence: TGTGCCAGTAGCAATCGGGAAGCACGCCGCTACACCTTC. The chain joins TRBV19 to TRBJ1-2, with D unresolved. V gave up 6 bases and J gave up 9 bases, with 17 bases separating them. Germline assignment: CDR1 LNHDA and CDR2 SQIVND (reference sequence). The CDR3 is 13 residues long.

CDR3 in DNA: TGTGCCAGCAGCTTGTCAGGGGGGCCACCCTATGGCTACACCTTC. This translates into CASSLSGGPPYGYTF. The V gene is TRBV5-4, the J gene TRBJ1-2, with 7 bases lining up with TRBD1. The CDR3 contains 15 residues. Germline CDR1 reads SGHNT; CDR2 reads YYREEE (reference sequence). With 1 base clipped from V and 4 bases from J, the junction kept 7 bases outside the gene matches.

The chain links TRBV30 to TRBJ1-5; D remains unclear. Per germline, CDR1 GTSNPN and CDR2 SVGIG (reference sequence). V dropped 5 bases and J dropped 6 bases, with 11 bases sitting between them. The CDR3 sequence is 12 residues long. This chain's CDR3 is CAWGLLGQPQHF. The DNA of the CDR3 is TGTGCCTGGGGTCTTTTAGGTCAGCCCCAGCATTTT.

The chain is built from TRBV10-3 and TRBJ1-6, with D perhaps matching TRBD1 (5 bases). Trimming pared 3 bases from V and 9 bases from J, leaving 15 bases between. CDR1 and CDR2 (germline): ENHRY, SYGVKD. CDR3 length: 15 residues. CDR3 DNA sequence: TGTGCCATCAGTGATCTGCAGGGCGCAATTTCACCCCTCCACTTT. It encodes CAISDLQGAISPLHF.

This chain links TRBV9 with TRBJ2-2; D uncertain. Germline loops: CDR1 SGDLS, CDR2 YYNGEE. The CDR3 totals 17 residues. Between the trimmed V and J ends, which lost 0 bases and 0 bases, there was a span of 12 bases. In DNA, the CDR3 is TGTGCCAGCAGCGTAGTTAGTAGCATCGCGAACACCGGGGAGCTGTTTTTT. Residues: CASSVVSSIANTGELFF.

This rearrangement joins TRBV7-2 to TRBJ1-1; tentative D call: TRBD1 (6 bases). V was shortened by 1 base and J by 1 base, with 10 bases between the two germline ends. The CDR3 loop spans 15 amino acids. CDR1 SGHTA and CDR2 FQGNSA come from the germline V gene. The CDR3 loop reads CASSLVTGANTEAFF. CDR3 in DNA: TGTGCCAGCAGCTTAGTAACGGGGGCGAACACTGAAGCTTTCTTT.

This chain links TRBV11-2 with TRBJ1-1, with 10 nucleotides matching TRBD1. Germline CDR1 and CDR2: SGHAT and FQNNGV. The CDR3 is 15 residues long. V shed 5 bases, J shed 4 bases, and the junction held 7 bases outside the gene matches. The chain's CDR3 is CASSLRQGAATEAFF. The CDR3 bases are TGTGCCAGCAGCCTCCGACAGGGGGCGGCCACTGAAGCTTTCTTT.

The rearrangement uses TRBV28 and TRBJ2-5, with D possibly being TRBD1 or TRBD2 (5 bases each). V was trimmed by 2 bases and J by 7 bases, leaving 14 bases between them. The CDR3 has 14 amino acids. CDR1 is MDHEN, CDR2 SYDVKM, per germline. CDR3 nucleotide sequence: TGTGCCAGCAGTTTAAGAGGGGTAGGTGGGACCCAGTACTTC. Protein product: CASSLRGVGGTQYF. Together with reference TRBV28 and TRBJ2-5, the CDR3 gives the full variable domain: DVKVTQSSRYLVKRTGEKVFLECVQDMDHENMFWYRQDPGLGLRLIYFSYDVKMKEKGDIPEGYSVSREKKERFSLILESASTNQTSMYLCASSLRGVGGTQYFGPGTRLLVL.

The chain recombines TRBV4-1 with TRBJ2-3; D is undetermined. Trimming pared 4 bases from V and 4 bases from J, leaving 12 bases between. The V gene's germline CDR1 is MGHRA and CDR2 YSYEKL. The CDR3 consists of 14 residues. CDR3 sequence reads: CASSPDGFADTQYF. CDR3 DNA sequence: TGCGCCAGCAGCCCCGACGGCTTTGCAGATACGCAGTATTTT.